The 25 T cell receptor beta chains given below trace back to one sample, sequenced in a study of human T cells and chemical hapten exposure. TCRdb re-derived calls from the RACE reads in MiXCR, one entry per CDR3 protein. The sample yields tens of thousands of distinct CDR3 sequences, 9.5% to 14% seen once. Described time point: patch test 3, about 24 weeks after DPC sensitization. Indicated treatment: therapeutic diphenylcyclopropenone sensitization with weekly scalp DPC. This material consisted of whole blood, taken in connection with sensitization to the hapten diphenylcyclopropenone (DPC). The origin of the receptors is a woman aged 45 to 65 with alopecia areata. Some clones in this sample may be carry-over from other donors' samples.

In this sample, this clonotype turned up many times. The V and J genes are TRBV18 and TRBJ2-1; TRBD2 aligns across 9 bases. CDR1 is KGHSH and CDR2 is LQKENI in the germline V gene. This CDR3 is 15 amino acids long. J was trimmed by 3 bases and V by 3 bases; bases with no gene match: 3. CDR3 amino acids: CASSPGTSSYNEQFF. CDR3 DNA: TGTGCCAGCTCACCGGGGACTAGCAGCTACAATGAGCAGTTCTTC.

In its sample, this clonotype was seen many times. This chain links TRBV20-1 with TRBJ2-7, with TRBD1 as a possible D gene (6 bases). V shed 2 bases and J shed 0 bases, with 14 bases lying between them. Germline lookup yields CDR1 DFQATT and CDR2 SNEGSKA (reference sequence). The CDR3 is 15 residues long. CDR3 coding DNA: TGCAGTGCTAGACCCTGGACAGTACTCTCCTACGAGCAGTACTTC. Protein product: CSARPWTVLSYEQYF.

This clonotype has a handful of counts. J is TRBJ2-3 and V is TRBV6-2 or TRBV6-3; TRBD2 aligns across 11 bases. The germline V gene encodes CDR1 MNHEY and CDR2 SVGEGT. V lost 6 bases and J lost 4; bases outside the gene matches: 12. There are 17 residues in the CDR3. The CDR3 coding sequence is TGTGCCAGCAGGGGGGGTAGCGGGAGGGCCGCGGCAGATACGCAGTATTTT. This encodes CASRGGSGRAAADTQYF.

This clonotype appeared a few times. The chain uses TRBV21-1 and TRBJ2-2. TRBV21-1 is classified as a pseudogene. The CDR3 is 15 residues long. CDR3: CASSTPRQHTGELFF. The CDR3 DNA reads TGTGCCAGCAGCACCCCACGGCAGCACACCGGGGAGCTGTTTTTT.

At least ten counts were recorded for this clonotype. The chain joins TRBV20-1 to TRBJ2-1, with D possibly matching TRBD2 (5 bases). The V gene lost 0 bases and the J gene lost 13 bases, with 16 bases spanning the gap. Per the germline V gene, CDR1 is DFQATT and CDR2 is SNEGSKA (reference sequence). CDR3 length equals 13 residues. DNA for the CDR3: TGCAGTGCTAGAGACGCCCAACTAGTACTACAGTTCTTC. Amino acids: CSARDAQLVLQFF.

In this sample, this clonotype turned up many times. The chain uses TRBV18 and TRBJ2-2, with 9 bases that match TRBD1. The ends lost 3 bases at V and 4 bases at J; junction bases unmatched: 6. Germline lookup yields CDR1 KGHSH and CDR2 LQKENI. There are 16 residues in the CDR3. CDR3 DNA: TGTGCCAGCTCACCGGACAGGGGCCTTTTCACCGGGGAGCTGTTTTTT. Its translation: CASSPDRGLFTGELFF.

The chain uses TRBV25-1 and TRBJ2-1, with 12 bases identical to TRBD2. CDR1 MGHDK and CDR2 SYGVNS come from the germline V gene. This CDR3 is 18 amino acids long. With V trimmed by 5 bases and J by 6 bases, 14 bases remained unmatched. This CDR3 is CASSLPASGGGRTNEQFF. The CDR3 DNA follows: TGTGCCAGCAGTCTCCCCGCTAGCGGGGGGGGTCGAACCAATGAGCAGTTCTTC. The full variable domain, rest sourced from reference TRBV25-1 and TRBJ2-1, is EADIYQTPRYLVIGTGKKITLECSQTMGHDKMYWYQQDPGMELHLIHYSYGVNSTEKGDLSSESTVSRIRTEHFPLTLESARPSHTSQYLCASSLPASGGGRTNEQFFGPGTRLTVL.

This clonotype was observed a few times. The chain carries TRBV20-1 and TRBJ1-1; 8 bases fit TRBD1. This CDR3 spans 14 amino acids. J gave up 5 bases and V 0 bases, and 5 bases lay outside the gene matches. Germline loops: CDR1 DFQATT, CDR2 SNEGSKA (reference sequence). DNA of the CDR3: TGCAGTGCTAGAGAGGGACAGGTGGGAACTGAAGCTTTCTTT. The encoded protein is CSAREGQVGTEAFF.

This clonotype was observed many times. The chain employs TRBV28 and TRBJ2-5; D might be TRBD1 (6 bases). V shed 6 bases and J shed 5 bases, with 13 bases lying between them. The CDR3 length is 13 residues. CDR1 is MDHEN and CDR2 is SYDVKM in the germline V gene. CDR3 sequence (DNA): TGTGCCAGCAGGCGAACAGGGACGGAGACCCAGTACTTC. This gives the protein CASRRTGTETQYF. Using reference TRBV28 and TRBJ2-5 for the parts outside the CDR3, the full variable domain is DVKVTQSSRYLVKRTGEKVFLECVQDMDHENMFWYRQDPGLGLRLIYFSYDVKMKEKGDIPEGYSVSREKKERFSLILESASTNQTSMYLCASRRTGTETQYFGPGTRLLVL.

The chain couples TRBV9 to TRBJ2-1; D assignment may be TRBD1 or TRBD2 (5 bases each). V was pared by 3 bases and J by 0 bases, with 13 bases between. The CDR3 length is 16 residues. Germline-derived CDR1 and CDR2 are SGDLS and YYNGEE. The DNA for the CDR3 is TGTGCCAGCAGCGCGGGACCTTTTAGCTCCTACAATGAGCAGTTCTTC. Translated: CASSAGPFSSYNEQFF.

The table lists this clonotype with a few counts. The V gene is TRBV7-9, the J gene TRBJ2-5, with a possible D match to TRBD2 (5 bases). The CDR3 runs 15 residues. V gave up 5 bases and J gave up 3 bases, with 16 bases separating them. Germline-derived CDR1 and CDR2 are SEHNR and FQNEAQ (reference sequence). The CDR3 coding sequence is TGTGCCAGCAGCAACTGGGCCGGGATCGAAGAGACCCAGTACTTC. Its protein product is CASSNWAGIEETQYF.

This clonotype was observed at least ten times. This chain connects TRBV18 to TRBJ2-3; unclear D gene. Germline assignment: CDR1 KGHSH and CDR2 LQKENI. With 3 bases removed from V and 2 bases from J, the gap between germline ends came to 6 bases. The CDR3 runs 13 residues. The CDR3 reads CASSPRNTDTQYF. DNA for the CDR3: TGTGCCAGCTCACCCAGGAACACAGATACGCAGTATTTT.

This chain links TRBV11-2 with TRBJ1-3; no definite D call. Germline V gene data show CDR1 as SGHAT and CDR2 as FQNNGV. The V and J ends lost 1 base and 2 bases respectively, with 6 bases between them. CDR3 length equals 14 residues. DNA for the CDR3: TGTGCCAGCAGCTTAGCCAACACTGGAAACACCATATATTTT. Translation: CASSLANTGNTIYF.

This clonotype has a single count. The gene calls are TRBV14 and TRBJ2-2; D possibly matches TRBD1 or TRBD2 (6 bases each). This CDR3 has 18 residues. The V gene's germline CDR1 is SGHDN and CDR2 FVKESK. Trimming took 4 bases from V and 3 from J, leaving 21 bases between them. CDR3 sequence: CASSLRGVLRGDTGELFF. The CDR3 nucleotides are TGTGCCAGCAGCCTACGCGGGGTGCTCAGGGGAGACACCGGGGAGCTGTTTTTT.

In nucleotides, the CDR3 is TGTGCCAGCAGCCAACACAGGGGCCCTGCAACTAATGAAAAACTGTTTTTT. It encodes CASSQHRGPATNEKLFF. The chain is built from TRBV4-2 and TRBJ1-4, with TRBD1 matching 7 bases. Germline lookup yields CDR1 LGHNA and CDR2 YNFKEQ. Trimming removed 2 bases from V and 0 bases from J; junction bases left unmatched: 6. CDR3 length: 17 residues.

Of note for this clonotype: An end of the junction differs from the germline gene, which may be a read error. CDR3 amino acids: CVSSGGQGVLNTEAFF. DNA of the CDR3: TGTGTCAGCAGTGGGGGACAGGGGGTCTTGAACACTGAAGCTTTCTTT. This rearrangement joins TRBV6-1 to TRBJ1-1; 11 bases are a match to TRBD1. Germline V CDR1 and CDR2: MNHNS, SASEGT. The CDR3 totals 16 residues.

This clonotype was seen repeatedly, ten times or more. The gene calls are TRBV12-5 and TRBJ2-7; D is unresolved. This CDR3 comprises 14 residues. Germline assignment: CDR1 LGHNT and CDR2 FRNRAP. Trimming removed 1 base at V and 1 base at J, with 8 bases between. The CDR3 loop is CASGLAEISYEQYF. The CDR3 coding sequence is TGTGCTAGTGGTTTGGCCGAAATTTCCTACGAGCAGTACTTC. The full variable domain, completed using reference TRBV12-5 and TRBJ2-7, is DARVTQTPRHKVTEMGQEVTMRCQPILGHNTVFWYRQTMMQGLELLAYFRNRAPLDDSGMPKDRFSAEMPDATLATLKIQPSEPRDSAVYFCASGLAEISYEQYFGPGTRLTVT.

CDR3 nucleotide sequence: TGTGCCAGCAGGCGTAGCGGGAGTAGGACAGATACGCAGTATTTT. Translation gives CASRRSGSRTDTQYF. V is TRBV12-3 or TRBV12-4 and J is TRBJ2-3; 9 positions agree with TRBD2. The CDR3 runs 15 residues. V trimming: 6 bases; J trimming: 3 bases; junction bases outside the gene matches: 7.

This clonotype has at least ten counts. The V and J genes are TRBV7-8 and TRBJ2-7, with a weak D call TRBD2 (6 bases). Trimming shortened V by 1 base and J by 1 base, and 14 bases separated the two germline ends. The CDR3 is 16 amino acids. Germline V gene lookup returns CDR1 SGHVS and CDR2 FQNEAQ. The CDR3 sequence is CASSLGRQGRSYEQYF. The CDR3 DNA reads as TGTGCCAGCAGCTTAGGTCGACAAGGGAGGTCCTACGAGCAGTACTTC.

The sample holds many counts of this clonotype. This chain connects TRBV2 to TRBJ2-7, with 8 bases aligning to TRBD1. V lost 8 bases to trimming and J lost 1 base; unmatched junction nucleotides: 4. The CDR3 is 13 amino acids. Germline V gene sequence: CDR1 SNHLY, CDR2 FYNNEI. Here the CDR3 reads CASRDRPSYEQYF. DNA for the CDR3: TGTGCCAGCCGGGACAGGCCGTCCTACGAGCAGTACTTC.

The sample holds many counts of this clonotype. The junction shows a germline mismatch at one end, possibly a read error. This sequence joins TRBV5-5 and TRBJ2-1, with unresolved D. Germline CDR1 reads SGHKS; CDR2 reads YYEKEE (reference sequence). The CDR3 spans 12 residues. CDR3 nucleotide sequence: TGTGCCAGCAGCTTGGCCGACTGGTGGCCCCACTTC. Translating it yields CASSLADWWPHF.

This clonotype was seen ten or more times. The V gene is TRBV5-1, the J gene TRBJ2-5; TRBD2 aligns across 8 bases. Trimming at V came to 2 bases and at J to 0 bases, leaving 3 bases not matched to a gene. Germline values: CDR1 SGHRS, CDR2 YFSETQ. The CDR3 is 15 amino acids. The CDR3 nucleotides read TGCGCCAGCAGCTTTAGCGGGAAAAACCAAGAGACCCAGTACTTC. This translates into CASSFSGKNQETQYF. Looking up the rest from reference TRBV5-1 and TRBJ2-5 gives the full variable domain: KAGVTQTPRYLIKTRGQQVTLSCSPISGHRSVSWYQQTPGQGLQFLFEYFSETQRNKGNFPGRFSGRQFSNSRSEMNVSTLELGDSALYLCASSFSGKNQETQYFGPGTRLLVL.

This clonotype has more than one count but fewer than ten. This rearrangement joins TRBV28 to TRBJ2-1; 9 bases are shared with TRBD2. CDR3 size: 18 residues. Unmatched junction bases numbered 14, after V lost 7 bases and J lost 1 base. CDR1 and CDR2 (germline): MDHEN, SYDVKM. CDR3 DNA sequence: TGTGCCAGCACCTCCTTGGCGGCGGGAGGGCCTTCCTACAATGAGCAGTTCTTC. Translated: CASTSLAAGGPSYNEQFF.

This clonotype was detected many times. This chain uses TRBV2 with TRBJ2-5, with D uncertain. With 2 bases removed from V and 1 base from J, the gap between germline ends came to 14 bases. The CDR3 totals 16 residues. Germline-derived CDR1 and CDR2 are SNHLY and FYNNEI. CDR3 bases: TGTGCCAGCAGTGAAACTTCAAATACTCTCCAAGAGACCCAGTACTTC. It is translated as CASSETSNTLQETQYF.

This clonotype was seen more than once but under ten times. This sequence joins TRBV29-1 and TRBJ2-3; D remains ambiguous. V lost 2 bases, J lost 5 bases, and 8 bases lay in between. From germline, CDR1 is SQVTM and CDR2 ANQGSEA. CDR3 size: 12 residues. For the CDR3, the DNA is TGCAGCGTTGAACAACCAGGAGATACGCAGTATTTT. Translation gives CSVEQPGDTQYF.